This T cell receptor beta chain was found in a study of CD8 T cells in ankylosing spondylitis (dated 2017 in TCRdb). About the full investigation: To find TCR variants linked to disease, the study profiled T cell receptor beta repertoires in ankylosing spondylitis patients and healthy donors. The whole study cohort included roughly 110 healthy donors and 20 to 25 ankylosing spondylitis patients. Peripheral blood samples were taken, and synovial fluid was additionally collected from ankylosing spondylitis patients.

Summary of the overall study and its limitations: In peripheral blood, the disease-linked clones were found at relatively low frequencies and had a CD8+ phenotype. According to the report, matched synovial fluid samples from ankylosing spondylitis patients were significantly enriched for the disease-linked clones. Some motif variants had previously been reported in the synovial fluid and blood of reactive arthritis patients, which suggests shared mechanisms of disease initiation. A TCR beta motif made up of fewer than 10 highly homologous amino acid variants appeared to be characteristic of blood from ankylosing spondylitis patients.

At least ten counts were recorded for this clonotype. The antigen this receptor binds is unknown. Base qualities are missing; no much larger clone stands one base away. The sample was run on an Illumina HiSeq 2500. Quantitative 5'-RACE with molecular barcodes was the method used to prepare the TCR beta libraries. Per the original workflow: Disease-linked TCR variants were identified with a new computational method built on a probabilistic model of VDJ rearrangement. The public sequencing data were trimmed at Q25 with fastp and processed into clonotypes with MiXCR by TCRdb, which kept only in-frame beta chains. All rows with the same CDR3 protein become a single entry with the most common DNA and genes. V and J calls and clone size were set by TCRdb, not the authors. The table for this sample lists some 840,000 distinct CDR3 sequences; approximately 12% of them were counted only once. The ten most abundant clones make up roughly 0.51% of the sample.

The CDR1 and CDR2 encoded by the germline V gene are KGHSH and LQKENI. The V end loses 3 bases and the J end loses 6 bases, and a stretch of 12 bases separates them. The CDR3 holds 13 amino acids from the cysteine to the phenylalanine. Here the CDR3 DNA is all that survives: 39 bases in frame from base 1. This TCR came from a male donor with ankylosing spondylitis. The sequencing input was blood, either unsorted or a sorted T cell fraction (not recorded which). The rearranged segments are TRBV18 and TRBJ2-7; the D gene is not confidently resolved. This receptor has the CDR3 CASSPTSGSEQYF. Read as DNA, the sequence is TGTGCCAGCTCACCCACCTCGGGTTCCGAGCAGTACTTC.